The clone carrying this T cell receptor beta chain has a handful of counts. PCR employed 60 Vbeta and 13 Jbeta primers. The data were produced by immunoSEQ multiplex PCR, yet TCRdb's version contains in-frame clones alone and is incomplete. Of about 130,000 clones in the sample, 80% to 85% are singletons; the top ten hold roughly 1.1%. This entry comes from a study of cytomegalovirus exposure and HLA in healthy donors. The germline gives CDR1 MGHRA, CDR2 YSYEKL. Trimming removed 4 bases from V and 5 bases from J; junction bases left unmatched: 5. CDR3 length: 15 residues. The rearrangement uses TRBV4-1 and TRBJ1-4; the match to TRBD1 covers 9 bases. The TCR comes from a boy aged 5-17 years in good health and CMV-seronegative. The specimen was PBMCs. The DNA of the CDR3 is TGCGCCAGCAGCCTCACCGGGACAGGGAATGAAAAACTGTTTTTT. Protein: CASSLTGTGNEKLFF.